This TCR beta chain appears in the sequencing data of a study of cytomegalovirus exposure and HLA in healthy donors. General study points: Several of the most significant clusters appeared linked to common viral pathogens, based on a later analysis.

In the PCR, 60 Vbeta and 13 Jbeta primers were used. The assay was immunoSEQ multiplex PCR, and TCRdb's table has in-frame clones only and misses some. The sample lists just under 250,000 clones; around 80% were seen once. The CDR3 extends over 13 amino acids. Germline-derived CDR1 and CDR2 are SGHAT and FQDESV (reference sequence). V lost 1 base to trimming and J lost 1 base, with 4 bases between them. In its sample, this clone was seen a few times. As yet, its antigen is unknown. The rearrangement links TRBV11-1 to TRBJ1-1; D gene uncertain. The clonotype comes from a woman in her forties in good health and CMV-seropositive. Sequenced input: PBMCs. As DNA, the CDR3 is TGTGCCAGCAGCTTAGTCGGGAACACTGAAGCTTTCTTT. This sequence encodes CASSLVGNTEAFF. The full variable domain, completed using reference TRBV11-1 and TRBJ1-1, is EAEVAQSPRYKITEKSQAVAFWCDPISGHATLYWYRQILGQGPELLVQFQDESVVDDSQLPKDRFSAERLKGVDSTLKIQPAELGDSAMYLCASSLVGNTEAFFGQGTRLTVV.